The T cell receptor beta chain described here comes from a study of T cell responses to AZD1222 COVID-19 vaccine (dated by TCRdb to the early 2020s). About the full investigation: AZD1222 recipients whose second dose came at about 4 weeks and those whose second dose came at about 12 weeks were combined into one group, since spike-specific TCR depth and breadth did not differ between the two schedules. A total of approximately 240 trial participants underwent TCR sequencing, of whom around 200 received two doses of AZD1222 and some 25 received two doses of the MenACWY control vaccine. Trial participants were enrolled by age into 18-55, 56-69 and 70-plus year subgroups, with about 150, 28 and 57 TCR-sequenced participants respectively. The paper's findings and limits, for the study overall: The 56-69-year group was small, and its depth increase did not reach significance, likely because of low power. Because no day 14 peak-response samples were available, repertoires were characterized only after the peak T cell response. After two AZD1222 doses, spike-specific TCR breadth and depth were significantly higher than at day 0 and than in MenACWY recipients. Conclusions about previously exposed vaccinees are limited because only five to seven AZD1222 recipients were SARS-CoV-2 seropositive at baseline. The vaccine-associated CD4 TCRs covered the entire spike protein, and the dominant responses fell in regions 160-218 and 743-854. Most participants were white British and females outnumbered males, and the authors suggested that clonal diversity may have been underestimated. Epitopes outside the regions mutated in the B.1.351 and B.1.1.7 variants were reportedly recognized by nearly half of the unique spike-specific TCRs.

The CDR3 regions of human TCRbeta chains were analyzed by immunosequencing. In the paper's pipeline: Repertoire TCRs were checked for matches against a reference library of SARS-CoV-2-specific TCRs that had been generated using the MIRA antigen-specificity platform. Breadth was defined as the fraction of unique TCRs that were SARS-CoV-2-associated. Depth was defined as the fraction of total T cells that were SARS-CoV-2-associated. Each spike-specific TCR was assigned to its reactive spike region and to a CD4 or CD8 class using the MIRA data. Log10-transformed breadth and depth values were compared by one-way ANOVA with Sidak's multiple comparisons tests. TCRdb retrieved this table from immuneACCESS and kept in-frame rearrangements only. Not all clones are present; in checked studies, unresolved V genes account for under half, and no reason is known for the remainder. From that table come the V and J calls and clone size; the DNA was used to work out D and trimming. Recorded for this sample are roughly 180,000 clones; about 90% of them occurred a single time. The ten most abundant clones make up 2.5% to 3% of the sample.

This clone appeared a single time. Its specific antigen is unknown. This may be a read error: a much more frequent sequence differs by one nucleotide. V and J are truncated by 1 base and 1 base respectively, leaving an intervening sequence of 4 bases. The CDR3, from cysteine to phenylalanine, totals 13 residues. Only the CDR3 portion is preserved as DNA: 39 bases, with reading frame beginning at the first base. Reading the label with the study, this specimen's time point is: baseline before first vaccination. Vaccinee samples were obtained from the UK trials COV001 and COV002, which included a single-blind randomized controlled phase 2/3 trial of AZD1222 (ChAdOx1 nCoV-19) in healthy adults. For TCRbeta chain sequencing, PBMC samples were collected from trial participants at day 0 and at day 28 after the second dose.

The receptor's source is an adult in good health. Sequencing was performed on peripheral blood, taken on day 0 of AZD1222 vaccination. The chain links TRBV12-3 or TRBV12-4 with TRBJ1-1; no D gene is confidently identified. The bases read TGTGCCAGCAGTTTAGGGGAGAACACTGAAGCTTTCTTT. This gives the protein CASSLGENTEAFF.